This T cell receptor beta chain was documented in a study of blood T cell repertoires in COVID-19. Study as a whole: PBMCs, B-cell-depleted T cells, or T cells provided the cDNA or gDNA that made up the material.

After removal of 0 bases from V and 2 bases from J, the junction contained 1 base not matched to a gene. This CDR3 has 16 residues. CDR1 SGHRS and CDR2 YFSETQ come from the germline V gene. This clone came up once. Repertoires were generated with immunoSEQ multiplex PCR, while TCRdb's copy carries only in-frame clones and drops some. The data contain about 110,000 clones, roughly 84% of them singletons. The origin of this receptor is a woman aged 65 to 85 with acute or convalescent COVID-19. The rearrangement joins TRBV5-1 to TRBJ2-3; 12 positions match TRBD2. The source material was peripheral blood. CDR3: CASSLGLAGDTDTQYF. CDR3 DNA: TGCGCCAGCAGCTTGGGACTAGCGGGAGACACAGATACGCAGTATTTT.